Listed below are T cell receptor beta chains from one sample, sequenced in a study of T cells in Graves' hyperthyroidism and ophthalmopathy. A single record per CDR3 protein comes from TCRdb applying MiXCR to the multiplex PCR reads. The sample includes around 490,000 distinct CDR3 sequences, around 20% of them seen just once. Material: blood. These TCRs come from a middle-aged man with Graves' ophthalmopathy. Each CDR3 is given with its conserved first and last residue. Each record gives: clone size, J gene, V gene, D gene, CDR3 DNA, CDR3 protein. The D gene is left open where the match is weak. Expanded clones are given a class, and other clones once, few, many or no size at all.

clone size: -; J gene: TRBJ2-3; V gene: TRBV5-1; D gene: -; CDR3 DNA: TGCGCCAGCAGCTTGGATGGGATCTACACAGATACGCAGTATTTT; CDR3 protein: CASSLDGIYTDTQYF
clone size: few; J gene: TRBJ2-5; V gene: TRBV3-1; D gene: -; CDR3 DNA: TGTGCCAGCAGCCAACCGGATTGCCAAGAGACCCAGTACTTC; CDR3 protein: CASSQPDCQETQYF
clone size: few; J gene: TRBJ2-2; V gene: TRBV7-8; D gene: -; CDR3 DNA: TGTGCCAGCAGCTCTTTCCGGGGCACCGGGGAGCTGTTTTTT; CDR3 protein: CASSSFRGTGELFF
clone size: few; J gene: TRBJ2-1; V gene: TRBV29-1; D gene: TRBD1; CDR3 DNA: TGCAGCGGGAAGGACAGGACCTACAATGAGCAGTTCTTC; CDR3 protein: CSGKDRTYNEQFF
clone size: -; J gene: TRBJ1-6; V gene: TRBV6-5; D gene: -; CDR3 DNA: TGTGCCAGCAGTTACTCGGCGTCTTATAATTCACCCCTCCACTTT; CDR3 protein: CASSYSASYNSPLHF
clone size: many; J gene: TRBJ2-7; V gene: TRBV28; D gene: -; CDR3 DNA: TGTGCCAGCTGCACTCGAATCTACGAGCAGTACTTC; CDR3 protein: CASCTRIYEQYF
clone size: once; J gene: TRBJ2-7; V gene: TRBV11-3; D gene: TRBD2; CDR3 DNA: TGTGCCAGCAGGGCTGGCGGGGCAGCGGGACGTATTCCCTACGAGCAGTACTTC; CDR3 protein: CASRAGGAAGRIPYEQYF
clone size: few; J gene: TRBJ2-3; V gene: TRBV9; D gene: -; CDR3 DNA: TGTGCCAGCAGACCGTATAGCACAGATACGCAGTATTTT; CDR3 protein: CASRPYSTDTQYF
clone size: many; J gene: TRBJ2-2; V gene: TRBV2; D gene: -; CDR3 DNA: TGTGCCAGCAGCCCACAGGGAAAGGGCGGGGAGCTGTTTTTT; CDR3 protein: CASSPQGKGGELFF
clone size: -; J gene: TRBJ2-1; V gene: TRBV5-1; D gene: TRBD2; CDR3 DNA: TGCGCCAGCAGCCCGAACACTAGCGGGAGAAGAAGTGAGCAGTTCTTC; CDR3 protein: CASSPNTSGRRSEQFF